The entry below gives a single T cell receptor (beta chain) sequence along with its context. The sample is drawn from a study of T-cell memory formation after mild COVID-19. One entry per CDR3 protein results from TCRdb running MiXCR on the 5' RACE reads. Found here are 400,000 to 500,000 distinct CDR3 sequences, 20% of them singletons; the top ten hold around 9.2%. Sequences were obtained from PBMCs or a T cell subset sorted from them (not recorded which). The receptor was derived from an adult woman who had mild COVID-19 (a few samples of this study predate the infection). Cell type and time point are not known.

CDR3 sequence reads: CSASSLAGVADTQYF. The CDR3 DNA is TGCAGTGCCTCATCACTAGCGGGAGTAGCAGATACGCAGTATTTT. V usage is TRBV20-1 and J usage is TRBJ2-3; 11 nucleotides match TRBD2. Germline CDR1 is DFQATT and CDR2 is SNEGSKA (reference sequence). The V segment lost 6 bases and the J segment 4 bases; nucleotides outside the gene matches: 9. The CDR3 is made up of 15 amino acids.